These T cell receptor beta chains were read from a single sample in a study of early T cells in non-severe SARS-CoV-2 infection. Using its own MiXCR run on the 5' RACE reads, TCRdb lists one record per CDR3 protein. This sample has 90,000 to 130,000 distinct CDR3 sequences, with roughly 12% found just once. The source was whole blood, collected at baseline. Every receptor here comes from an adult who was a healthcare worker with PCR-confirmed SARS-CoV-2 infection or an uninfected control (not recorded which). The CDR3 runs from the conserved cysteine through the conserved F or W. A D gene is named only where the DNA matches it firmly. For some rows the clone size is stated as once, few or many, or as a class when expanded; others skip it.

CDR3nt | CDR3aa | d_gene | j_gene | abundance | v_gene
TGTGCCAGCAGTTTTACTGGTTTGCGGGACACTGAAGCTTTCTTT | CASSFTGLRDTEAFF | NA | TRBJ1-1 | NA | TRBV12-3/TRBV12-4
TGTGCCAGCAGTTTAGATTCGTTGAGTGAGCAGTTCTTC | CASSLDSLSEQFF | NA | TRBJ2-1 | many | TRBV28
TGTGCCTGGAGGCTAGCGGGGGGCCAAGAGACCCAGTACTTC | CAWRLAGGQETQYF | TRBD2 | TRBJ2-5 | NA | TRBV30
TGTGCCAGCAGTTACTCCGGAGCGGGGGGGCAAAACATTCAGTACTTC | CASSYSGAGGQNIQYF | TRBD2 | TRBJ2-4 | few | TRBV6-5
TGTGCCGTACAGGGTCGGAGCTCCTACAATGAGCAGTTCTTC | CAVQGRSSYNEQFF | NA | TRBJ2-1 | few | TRBV15
TGTGCCAGCAGCTTAGAAGGGACGGAGACTAATGAAAAACTGTTTTTT | CASSLEGTETNEKLFF | NA | TRBJ1-4 | few | TRBV7-9
TGCAGCGTTGAAGATCTATGGGGCTACACCTTC | CSVEDLWGYTF | NA | TRBJ1-2 | many | TRBV29-1
TGTGCCAGCAGCTTAGGTCCCAGTCCCTACAATGAGCAGTTCTTC | CASSLGPSPYNEQFF | NA | TRBJ2-1 | NA | TRBV7-9
TGTGCCAGCAGCTCCGGACACCCTAATGAAAAACTGTTTTTT | CASSSGHPNEKLFF | NA | TRBJ1-4 | NA | TRBV5-4
TGTGCCATTGCGGAGCTAAACACTGAAGCTTTCTTT | CAIAELNTEAFF | NA | TRBJ1-1 | few | TRBV28
TGTGCCAGCAGCGCGAGGGTAGACGGTGAAAAACTGTTTTTT | CASSARVDGEKLFF | NA | TRBJ1-4 | few | TRBV9
TGTGCCAGCAGTCCGCCGGGGGAGCGGAGCACAGATACGCAGTATTTT | CASSPPGERSTDTQYF | NA | TRBJ2-3 | NA | TRBV28
TGTGCCAGCAGCAACAAGGACGGGGGAACTAATGAAAAACTGTTTTTT | CASSNKDGGTNEKLFF | NA | TRBJ1-4 | many | TRBV2
TGCAGTGCTAGGGGATTCAGGGGCGGTAACACTGAAGCTTTCTTT | CSARGFRGGNTEAFF | NA | TRBJ1-1 | NA | TRBV20-1
TGCGCCAGCAGCTTGGGGGACGAAGCGGACACCATATATTTT | CASSLGDEADTIYF | NA | TRBJ1-3 | NA | TRBV5-1
TGCGCCAGCAGTGTCGGACAGACAGAATACGAGCAGTACTTC | CASSVGQTEYEQYF | NA | TRBJ2-7 | many | TRBV10-2
TGTGCCACCAGCAGGCGGGACAGGGGCTACAATGAGCAGTTCTTC | CATSRRDRGYNEQFF | TRBD1 | TRBJ2-1 | NA | TRBV15
TGTGCCAGCAGCTTAAGGGGTCCTCTTAGCTCTGGGGCCAACGTCCTGACTTTC | CASSLRGPLSSGANVLTF | NA | TRBJ2-6 | few | TRBV7-3
TGTGCCAGCAGTTTGGCCGGCCCAGCTGTAACTGAAGCTTTCTTT | CASSLAGPAVTEAFF | NA | TRBJ1-1 | many | TRBV27
TGTGCCAGCAGTTACGGACAGGGAAGAGAGACCCAGTACTTC | CASSYGQGRETQYF | TRBD1 | TRBJ2-5 | few | TRBV6-5
TGTGCCAGCAGTTTAGCGCCAGGGGTTCAAGAGACCCAGTACTTC | CASSLAPGVQETQYF | NA | TRBJ2-5 | NA | TRBV12-3/TRBV12-4
TGTGCCAGCAGGCAACAGGGGGGGATGGCTGAAGCTTTCTTT | CASRQQGGMAEAFF | TRBD1 | TRBJ1-1 | many | TRBV11-2
TGCAGTGCACGTCTCCGGGACAGAGGAGGCAATGAGCAGTTCTTC | CSARLRDRGGNEQFF | TRBD1 | TRBJ2-1 | NA | TRBV20-1
TGCGCCAGCAGCTCGGAGGGACCAGTAGCTTTCTTT | CASSSEGPVAFF | NA | TRBJ1-1 | many | TRBV5-1
TGTGCCAGCCAGGACAGGGGAGGCAATCAGCCCCAGCATTTT | CASQDRGGNQPQHF | TRBD1 | TRBJ1-5 | few | TRBV19
TGTGCCAGCAGTGAAGGTGGGAGGGCAGATACGCAGTATTTT | CASSEGGRADTQYF | TRBD2 | TRBJ2-3 | few | TRBV2
TGTGCCAGCAGCCCCGCCCCGAACACCGGGGAGCTGTTTTTT | CASSPAPNTGELFF | NA | TRBJ2-2 | few | TRBV7-9
TGTGCCAGCAGCTTAGGGCAGACAGGCCAGCCCCAGCATTTT | CASSLGQTGQPQHF | NA | TRBJ1-5 | NA | TRBV7-9
TGCGCCAGCAGCCGGCTAGCGGCCAAAGATACGCAGTATTTT | CASSRLAAKDTQYF | TRBD2 | TRBJ2-3 | many | TRBV5-1
TGTGCCAGCAGCTTAGGTCCACCAGGGGTCGGGGAGCTGTTTTTT | CASSLGPPGVGELFF | NA | TRBJ2-2 | few | TRBV7-3
TGTGCCAGCAGTGTCCCGGACAGGGGTGTTTCCTACAATGAGCAGTTCTTC | CASSVPDRGVSYNEQFF | TRBD1 | TRBJ2-1 | NA | TRBV2
TGTGCCAGCAGCTTATTCAGGGGCCTTCTGGGGACAGATACGCAGTATTTT | CASSLFRGLLGTDTQYF | NA | TRBJ2-3 | few | TRBV7-9
TGTGCCAGCAGTAGTAGGCAGGTCTTGGGCTACGAGCAGTACTTC | CASSSRQVLGYEQYF | NA | TRBJ2-7 | few | TRBV2
TGTGCCAGCAGCCCTACGGGGGTACTGGGCTCCTACGAGCAGTACTTC | CASSPTGVLGSYEQYF | NA | TRBJ2-7 | few | TRBV3-1
TGTGCCTGGAGTAACCTGGGACAGTCACGGGCTTTCTTT | CAWSNLGQSRAFF | TRBD1 | TRBJ1-1 | few | TRBV30
TGTGCCAGCAGTTACTCGTCGCCAGCGAGCTCTGGAAACACCATATATTTT | CASSYSSPASSGNTIYF | NA | TRBJ1-3 | NA | TRBV6-6
TGTGCCAGCAGCTTAAGGGTTTGGGTCAGTAGCACAGATACGCAGTATTTT | CASSLRVWVSSTDTQYF | NA | TRBJ2-3 | few | TRBV11-2
TGTGCCAGCAGGACCACTAGCGGGGTCTCCTACAATGAGCAGTTCTTC | CASRTTSGVSYNEQFF | TRBD2 | TRBJ2-1 | NA | TRBV12-3/TRBV12-4